Sequencing of this T cell receptor (beta chain) was carried out in a study of OX40 agonist ivuxolimab in advanced cancers. At the level of the study: Enrolled patients in dose escalation had cancers that were hepatocellular carcinoma, melanoma, renal cell or head and neck cancer.

Autoimmune disease history or systemic immunosuppression led to patient exclusion. Peripheral blood came from all dose cohorts at three timepoints. Measured with immunoSEQ multiplex PCR; TCRdb has only the in-frame clones, and not every one. The repertoire holds about 49,000 clones, 81% seen once, with approximately 6.6% in the top ten. The input for sequencing was CD4+ or CD8+ T cells sorted from blood, taken in a trial of the OX40 agonist ivuxolimab. This TCR was sampled from an adult with an advanced solid tumor such as melanoma, head and neck, liver or kidney cancer.

The DNA for the CDR3 is TGTGCCAGCAGTTACGGTCAGGGAGAGACCCAGTACTTC. Translation: CASSYGQGETQYF. The V and J genes are TRBV6-6 and TRBJ2-5; tentatively, D is TRBD1 (5 bases). The CDR3 spans 13 residues. V was shortened by 2 bases and J by 4 bases, with 8 bases between the two germline ends. Germline CDR1 reads MNHNY; CDR2 reads SVGAGI (reference sequence).